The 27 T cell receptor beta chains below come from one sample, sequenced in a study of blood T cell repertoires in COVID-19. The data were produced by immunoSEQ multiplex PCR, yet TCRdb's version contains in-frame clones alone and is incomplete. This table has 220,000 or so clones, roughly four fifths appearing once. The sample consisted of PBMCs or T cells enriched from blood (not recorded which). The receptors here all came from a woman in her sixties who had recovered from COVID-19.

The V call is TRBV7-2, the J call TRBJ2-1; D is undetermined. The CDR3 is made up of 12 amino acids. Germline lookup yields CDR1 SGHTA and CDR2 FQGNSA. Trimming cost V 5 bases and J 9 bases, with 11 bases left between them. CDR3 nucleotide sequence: TGTGCCAGCAGCATACCCCCCGGTGAGCAGTTCTTC. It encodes CASSIPPGEQFF. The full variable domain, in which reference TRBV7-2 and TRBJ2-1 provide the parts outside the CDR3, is GAGVSQSPSNKVTEKGKDVELRCDPISGHTALYWYRQSLGQGLEFLIYFQGNSAPDKSGLPSDRFSAERTGGSVSTLTIQRTQQEDSAVYLCASSIPPGEQFFGPGTRLTVL.

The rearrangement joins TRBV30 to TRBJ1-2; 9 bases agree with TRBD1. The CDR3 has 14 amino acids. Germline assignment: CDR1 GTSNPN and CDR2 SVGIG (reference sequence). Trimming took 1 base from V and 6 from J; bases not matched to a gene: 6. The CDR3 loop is CAWSGPGQGNGYTF. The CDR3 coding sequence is TGTGCCTGGAGTGGTCCCGGACAGGGGAATGGCTACACCTTC. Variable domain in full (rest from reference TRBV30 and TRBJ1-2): SQTIHQWPATLVQPVGSPLSLECTVEGTSNPNLYWYRQAAGRGLQLLFYSVGIGQISSEVPQNLSASRPQDRQFILSSKKLLLSDSGFYLCAWSGPGQGNGYTFGSGTRLTVV.

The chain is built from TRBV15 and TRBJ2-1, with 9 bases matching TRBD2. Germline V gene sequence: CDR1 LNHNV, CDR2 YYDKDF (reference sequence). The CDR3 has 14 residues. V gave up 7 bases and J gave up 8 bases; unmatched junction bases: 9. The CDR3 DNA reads TGTGCCACCAAGTTTGCGGGAGGGCCCTATGAGCAGTTCTTC. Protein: CATKFAGGPYEQFF.

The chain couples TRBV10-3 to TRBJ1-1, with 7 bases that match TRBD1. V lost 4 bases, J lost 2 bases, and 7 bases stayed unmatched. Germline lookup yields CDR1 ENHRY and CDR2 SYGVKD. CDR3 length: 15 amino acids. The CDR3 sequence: CAISGFGQANTEAFF. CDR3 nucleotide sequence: TGTGCCATCAGTGGTTTCGGACAGGCAAACACTGAAGCTTTCTTT.

The CDR3: CASSQLQGAGLAFF. The CDR3 region has the DNA TGTGCCAGCAGCCAGCTACAGGGGGCGGGGTTGGCTTTCTTT. The chain has TRBV4-2 and TRBJ1-1, with 9 nucleotides matching TRBD1. The CDR3 covers 14 residues. V lost 3 bases, J lost 11 bases, and 10 bases stayed unmatched. Looked up from germline, CDR1 is LGHNA and CDR2 is YNFKEQ.

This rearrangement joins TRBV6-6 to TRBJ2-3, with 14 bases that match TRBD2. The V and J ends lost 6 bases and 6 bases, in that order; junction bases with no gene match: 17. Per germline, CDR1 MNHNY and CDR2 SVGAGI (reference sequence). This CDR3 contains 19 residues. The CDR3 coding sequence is TGTGCCAGCAGGCGACTAGCGGGGGGGCGCCAGAAGGGGCGGGATACGCAGTATTTT. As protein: CASRRLAGGRQKGRDTQYF.

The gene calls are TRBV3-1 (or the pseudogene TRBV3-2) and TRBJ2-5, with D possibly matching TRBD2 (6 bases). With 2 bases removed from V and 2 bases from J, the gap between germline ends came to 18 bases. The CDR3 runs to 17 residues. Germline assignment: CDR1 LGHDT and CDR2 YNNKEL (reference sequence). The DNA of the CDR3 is TGTGCCAGCAGCCAACAGGGACTCCGAAATTGGCAAGAGACCCAGTACTTC. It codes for CASSQQGLRNWQETQYF.

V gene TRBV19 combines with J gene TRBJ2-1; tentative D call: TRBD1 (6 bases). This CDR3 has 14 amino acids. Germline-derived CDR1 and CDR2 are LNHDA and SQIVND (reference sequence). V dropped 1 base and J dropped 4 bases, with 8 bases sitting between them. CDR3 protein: CASSIADSYNEQFF. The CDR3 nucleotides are TGTGCCAGTAGTATAGCGGACAGTTACAATGAGCAGTTCTTC.

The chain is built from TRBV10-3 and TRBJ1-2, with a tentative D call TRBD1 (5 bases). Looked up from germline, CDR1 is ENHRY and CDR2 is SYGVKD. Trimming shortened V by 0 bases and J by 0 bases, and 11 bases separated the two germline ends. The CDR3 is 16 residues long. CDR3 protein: CAISESSGQSNYGYTF. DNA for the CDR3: TGTGCCATCAGTGAGTCGTCAGGGCAGTCTAACTATGGCTACACCTTC.

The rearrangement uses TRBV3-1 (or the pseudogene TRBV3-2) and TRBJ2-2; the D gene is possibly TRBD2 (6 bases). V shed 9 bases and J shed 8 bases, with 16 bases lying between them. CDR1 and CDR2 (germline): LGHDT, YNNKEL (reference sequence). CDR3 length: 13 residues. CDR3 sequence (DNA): TGTGCCAGTCGACCCCCGGGGGTGGGGGAGCTGTTTTTT. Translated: CASRPPGVGELFF.

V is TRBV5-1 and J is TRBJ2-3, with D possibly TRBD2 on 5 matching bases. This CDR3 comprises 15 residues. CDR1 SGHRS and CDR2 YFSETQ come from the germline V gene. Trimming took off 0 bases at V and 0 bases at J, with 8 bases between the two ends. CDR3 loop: CASSLGSGSTDTQYF. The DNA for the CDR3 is TGCGCCAGCAGCTTGGGGTCGGGAAGCACAGATACGCAGTATTTT.

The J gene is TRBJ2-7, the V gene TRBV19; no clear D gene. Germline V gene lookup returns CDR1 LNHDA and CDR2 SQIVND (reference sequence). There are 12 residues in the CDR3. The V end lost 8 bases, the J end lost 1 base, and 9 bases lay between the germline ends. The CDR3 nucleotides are TGTGCCAGTGGGCAGGATTCCTACGAGCAGTACTTC. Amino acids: CASGQDSYEQYF.

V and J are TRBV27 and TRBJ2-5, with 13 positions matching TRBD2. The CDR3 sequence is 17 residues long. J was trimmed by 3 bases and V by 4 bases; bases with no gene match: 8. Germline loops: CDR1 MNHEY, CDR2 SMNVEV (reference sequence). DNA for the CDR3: TGTGCCAGCAGTTCGACTAGCGGGAGGAATGAGGAAGAGACCCAGTACTTC. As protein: CASSSTSGRNEEETQYF.

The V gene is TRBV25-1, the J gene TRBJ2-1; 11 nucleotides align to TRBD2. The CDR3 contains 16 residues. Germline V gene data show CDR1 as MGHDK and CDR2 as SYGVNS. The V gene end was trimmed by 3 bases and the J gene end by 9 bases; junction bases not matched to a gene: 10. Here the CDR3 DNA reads TGTGCCAGCAGTGATTCGAGGACTAGCGGGTTAGGTGAGCAGTTCTTC. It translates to CASSDSRTSGLGEQFF.

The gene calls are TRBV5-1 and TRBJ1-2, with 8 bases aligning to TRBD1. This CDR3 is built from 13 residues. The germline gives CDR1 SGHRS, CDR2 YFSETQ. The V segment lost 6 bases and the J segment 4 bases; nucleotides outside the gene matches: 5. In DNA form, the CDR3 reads TGCGCCAGCACCTCCGGGACAGGCTATGGCTACACCTTC. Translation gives CASTSGTGYGYTF.

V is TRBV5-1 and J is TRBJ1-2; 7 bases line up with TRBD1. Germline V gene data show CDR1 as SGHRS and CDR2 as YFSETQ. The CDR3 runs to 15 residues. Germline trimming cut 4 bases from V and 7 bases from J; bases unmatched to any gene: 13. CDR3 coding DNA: TGCGCCAGCAGCCAGGGGGACCAGGGGGTGAGTGGCTACACCTTC. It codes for CASSQGDQGVSGYTF.

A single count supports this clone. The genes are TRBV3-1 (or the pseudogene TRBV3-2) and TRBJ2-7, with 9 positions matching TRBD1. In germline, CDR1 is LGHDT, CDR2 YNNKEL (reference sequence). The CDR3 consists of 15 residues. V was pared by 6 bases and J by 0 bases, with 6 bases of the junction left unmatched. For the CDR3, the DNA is TGTGCCAGCAGGACCGGGACAGGGAGCTCCTACGAGCAGTACTTC. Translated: CASRTGTGSSYEQYF.

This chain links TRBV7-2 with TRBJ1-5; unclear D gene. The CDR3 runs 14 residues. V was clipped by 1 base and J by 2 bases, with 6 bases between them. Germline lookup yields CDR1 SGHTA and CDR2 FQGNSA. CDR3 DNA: TGTGCCAGCAGCTTAGGGGGAGGCAATCAGCCCCAGCATTTT. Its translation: CASSLGGGNQPQHF.

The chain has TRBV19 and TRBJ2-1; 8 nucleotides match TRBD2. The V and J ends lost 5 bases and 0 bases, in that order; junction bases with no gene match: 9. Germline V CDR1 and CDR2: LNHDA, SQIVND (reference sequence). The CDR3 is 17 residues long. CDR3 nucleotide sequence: TGTGCCAGTAGTGCCCTAGCGGGTAAGAGCTCCTACAATGAGCAGTTCTTC. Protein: CASSALAGKSSYNEQFF.

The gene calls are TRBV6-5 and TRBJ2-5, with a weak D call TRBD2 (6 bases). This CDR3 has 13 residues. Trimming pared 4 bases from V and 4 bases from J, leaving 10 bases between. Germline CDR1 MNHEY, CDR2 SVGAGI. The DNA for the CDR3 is TGTGCCAGCAGTTCCGAGGAGGGAGAGACCCAGTACTTC. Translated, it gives CASSSEEGETQYF.

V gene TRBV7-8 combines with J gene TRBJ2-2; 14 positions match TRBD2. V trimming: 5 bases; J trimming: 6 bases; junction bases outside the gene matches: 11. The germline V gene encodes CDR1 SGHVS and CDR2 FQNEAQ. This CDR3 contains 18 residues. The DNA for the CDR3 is TGTGCCAGCAGCGGGACTAGCGGGAGTCCTAGAAACGCCGGGGAGCTGTTTTTT. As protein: CASSGTSGSPRNAGELFF.

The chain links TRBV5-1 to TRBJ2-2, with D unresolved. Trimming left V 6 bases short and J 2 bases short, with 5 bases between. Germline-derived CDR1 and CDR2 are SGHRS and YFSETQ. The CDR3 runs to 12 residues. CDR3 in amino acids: CASTSNTGELFF. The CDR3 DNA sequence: TGCGCCAGCACCTCTAACACCGGGGAGCTGTTTTTT.

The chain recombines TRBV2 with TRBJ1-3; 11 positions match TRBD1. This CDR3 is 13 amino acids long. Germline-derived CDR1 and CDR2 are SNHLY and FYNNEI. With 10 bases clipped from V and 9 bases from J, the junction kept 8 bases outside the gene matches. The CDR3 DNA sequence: TGTGCCACCGAAATGGGACAGGGGGGCACCATATATTTT. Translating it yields CATEMGQGGTIYF.

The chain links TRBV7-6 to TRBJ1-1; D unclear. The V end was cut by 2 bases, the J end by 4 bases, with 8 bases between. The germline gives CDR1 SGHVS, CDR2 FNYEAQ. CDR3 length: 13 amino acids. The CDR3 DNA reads TGTGCCAGCAGCTTATCGCAGTCCACTGAAGCTTTCTTT. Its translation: CASSLSQSTEAFF.

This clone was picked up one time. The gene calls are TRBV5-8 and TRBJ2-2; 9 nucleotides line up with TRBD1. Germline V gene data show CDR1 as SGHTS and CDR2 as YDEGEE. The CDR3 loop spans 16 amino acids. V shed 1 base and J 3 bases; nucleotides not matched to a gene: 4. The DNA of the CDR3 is TGTGCCAGCAGCTTGATCCGGGACAGGGACACCGGGGAGCTGTTTTTT. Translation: CASSLIRDRDTGELFF. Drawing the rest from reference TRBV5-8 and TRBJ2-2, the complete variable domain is EAGVTQSPTHLIKTRGQQATLRCSPISGHTSVYWYQQALGLGLQFLLWYDEGEERNRGNFPPRFSGRQFPNYSSELNVNALELEDSALYLCASSLIRDRDTGELFFGEGSRLTVL.

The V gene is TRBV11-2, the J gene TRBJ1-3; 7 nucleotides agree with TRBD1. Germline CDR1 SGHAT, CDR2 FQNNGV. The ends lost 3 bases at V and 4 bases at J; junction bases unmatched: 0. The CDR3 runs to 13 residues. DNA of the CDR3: TGTGCCAGCAGCTTGGACAGGGGAAACACCATATATTTT. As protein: CASSLDRGNTIYF. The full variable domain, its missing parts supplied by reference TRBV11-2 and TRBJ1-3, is EAGVAQSPRYKIIEKRQSVAFWCNPISGHATLYWYQQILGQGPKLLIQFQNNGVVDDSQLPKDRFSAERLKGVDSTLKIQPAKLEDSAVYLCASSLDRGNTIYFGEGSWLTVV.

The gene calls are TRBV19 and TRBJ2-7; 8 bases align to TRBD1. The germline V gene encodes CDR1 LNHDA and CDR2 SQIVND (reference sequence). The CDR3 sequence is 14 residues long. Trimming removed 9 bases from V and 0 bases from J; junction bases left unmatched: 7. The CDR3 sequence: CASARDRTSYEQYF. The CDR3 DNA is TGTGCCAGCGCCCGGGACAGGACCTCCTACGAGCAGTACTTC.